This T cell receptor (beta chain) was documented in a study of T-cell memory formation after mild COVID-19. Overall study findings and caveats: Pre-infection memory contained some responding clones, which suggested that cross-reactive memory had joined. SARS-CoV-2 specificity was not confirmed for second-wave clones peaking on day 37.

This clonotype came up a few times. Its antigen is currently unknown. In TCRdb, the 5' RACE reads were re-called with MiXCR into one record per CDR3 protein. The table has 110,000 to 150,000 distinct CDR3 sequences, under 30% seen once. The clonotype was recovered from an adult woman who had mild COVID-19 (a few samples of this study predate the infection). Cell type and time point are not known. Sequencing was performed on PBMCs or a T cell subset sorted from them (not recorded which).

CDR3 amino acids: CAWSVPTDGYEQYF. CDR3 coding DNA: TGTGCCTGGAGTGTACCAACGGACGGGTACGAGCAGTACTTC. The chain is built from TRBV30 and TRBJ2-7, with no clear D. The V gene lost 0 bases and the J gene lost 4 bases, with 13 bases spanning the gap. There are 14 residues in the CDR3. CDR1 and CDR2 from the germline V gene are GTSNPN and SVGIG (reference sequence). The complete variable domain, with remaining parts taken from reference TRBV30 and TRBJ2-7, reads SQTIHQWPATLVQPVGSPLSLECTVEGTSNPNLYWYRQAAGRGLQLLFYSVGIGQISSEVPQNLSASRPQDRQFILSSKKLLLSDSGFYLCAWSVPTDGYEQYFGPGTRLTVT.